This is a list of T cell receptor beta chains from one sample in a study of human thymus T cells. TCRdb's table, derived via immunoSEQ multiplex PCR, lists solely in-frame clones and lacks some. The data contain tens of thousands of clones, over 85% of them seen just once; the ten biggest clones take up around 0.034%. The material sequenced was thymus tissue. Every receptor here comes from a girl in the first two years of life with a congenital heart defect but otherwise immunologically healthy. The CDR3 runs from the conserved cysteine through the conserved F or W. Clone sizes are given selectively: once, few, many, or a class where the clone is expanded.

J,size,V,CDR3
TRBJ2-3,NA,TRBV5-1,CASSLLSTLVRSTDTQYF
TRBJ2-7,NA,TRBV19,CASSKAFPNKYEQYF
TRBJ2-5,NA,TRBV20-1,CSALGEETQYF
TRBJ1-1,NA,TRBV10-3,CAISDPGSNEAFF
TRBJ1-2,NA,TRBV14,CASSQDRAGLRDNYGYTF
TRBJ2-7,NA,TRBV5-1,CASLAALYEQYF
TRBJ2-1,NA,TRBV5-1,CASSLTAGENNEQFF
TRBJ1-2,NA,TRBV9,CASSQTGTAYGYTF
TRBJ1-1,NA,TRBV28,CASSLGGQGRTEAFF
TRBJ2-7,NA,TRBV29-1,CSGTYGYEQYF
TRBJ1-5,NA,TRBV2,CASSEDRRLGQPQHF
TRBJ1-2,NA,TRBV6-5,CASSPQGARYGYTF
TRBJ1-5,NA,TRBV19,CASSIKRAGTFNQPQHF
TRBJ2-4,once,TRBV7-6,CASSPPRKNIQYF
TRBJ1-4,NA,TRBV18,CASSPTYDSSTNEKLFF
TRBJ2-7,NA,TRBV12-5,CASGLVSRPGTRDVEQYF
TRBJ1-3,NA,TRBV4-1,CASSQDSTGPGNTIYF
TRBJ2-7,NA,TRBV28,CASSFPGPYEQYF
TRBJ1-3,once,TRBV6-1,CASSERAGREDGNTIYF
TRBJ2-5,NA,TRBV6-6,CASSPARDRAKETQYF
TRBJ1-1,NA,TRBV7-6,CASSLRDRAKAFF
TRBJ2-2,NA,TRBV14,CASSYKREKHTGELFF
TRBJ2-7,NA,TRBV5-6,CASSLYAGEYEQYF
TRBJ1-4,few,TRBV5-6,CASSSDGPNEKLFF
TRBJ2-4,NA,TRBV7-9,CASSLDRKALAKNIQYF
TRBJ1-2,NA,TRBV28,CASSFPDRAGGYTF
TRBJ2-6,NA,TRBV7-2,CASSLPKPGANVLTF
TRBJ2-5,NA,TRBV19,CASSIDIPGPQLMTSGDPTTAQYF
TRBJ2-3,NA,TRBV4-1,CASSRTVPSFYTQYF
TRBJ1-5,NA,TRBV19,CASSKTGVDQPQHF
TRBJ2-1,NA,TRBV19,CASSSRSGSSGEQFF
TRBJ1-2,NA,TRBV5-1,CASREGQGRRYGYTF
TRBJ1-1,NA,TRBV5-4,CASISTANTEAFF
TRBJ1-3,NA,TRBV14,CASSPDRDGNTIYF
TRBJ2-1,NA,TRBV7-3,CASSLRGGRWDNEQFF
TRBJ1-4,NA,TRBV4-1,CASSPPLGEELFF
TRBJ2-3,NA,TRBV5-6,CASSLVPWTDTQYF
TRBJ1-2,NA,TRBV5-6,CASSFPPRDRGEYGYTF
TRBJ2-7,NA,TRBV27,CASGAPRTVPGLRLGLYEQYF
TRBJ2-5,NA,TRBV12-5,CASGLDSPAGTSGTQYF
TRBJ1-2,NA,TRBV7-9,CASSGPGTGIYGYTF
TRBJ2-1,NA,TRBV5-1,CASSPKSGTMPYNEQFF
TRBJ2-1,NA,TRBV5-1,CASSLRDWYNEQFF
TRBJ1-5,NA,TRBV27,CASSFLRNQPQHF
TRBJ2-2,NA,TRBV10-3,CAISPSGREDTGELFF
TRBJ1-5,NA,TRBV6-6,CASDRDSNQPQHF
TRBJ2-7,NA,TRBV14,CASSQPGRGAYEQYF
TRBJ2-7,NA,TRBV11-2,CASSPAYPGGVQYF
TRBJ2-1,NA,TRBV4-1,CAFSRGQSSYNEQFF
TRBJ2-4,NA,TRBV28,CASSCPTRMRSLAKNIQYF
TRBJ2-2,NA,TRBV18,CASSHLAGDTTGELFF
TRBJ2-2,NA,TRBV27,CASAGGTGELFF
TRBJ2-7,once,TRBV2,CASSENQDRDSSYEQYF
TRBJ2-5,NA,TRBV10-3,CAIRQGARETQYF
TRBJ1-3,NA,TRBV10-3,CAISVRLSSGNTIYF
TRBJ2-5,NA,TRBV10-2,CASSESRPGTQETQYF
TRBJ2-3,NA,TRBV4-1,CASSQGVGHTDTQYF
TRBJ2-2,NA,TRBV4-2,CASSAGPANTGELFF
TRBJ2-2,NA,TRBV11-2,CASSLEIGWQGNTGELFF
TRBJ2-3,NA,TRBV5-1,CASSPGDTDTQYF